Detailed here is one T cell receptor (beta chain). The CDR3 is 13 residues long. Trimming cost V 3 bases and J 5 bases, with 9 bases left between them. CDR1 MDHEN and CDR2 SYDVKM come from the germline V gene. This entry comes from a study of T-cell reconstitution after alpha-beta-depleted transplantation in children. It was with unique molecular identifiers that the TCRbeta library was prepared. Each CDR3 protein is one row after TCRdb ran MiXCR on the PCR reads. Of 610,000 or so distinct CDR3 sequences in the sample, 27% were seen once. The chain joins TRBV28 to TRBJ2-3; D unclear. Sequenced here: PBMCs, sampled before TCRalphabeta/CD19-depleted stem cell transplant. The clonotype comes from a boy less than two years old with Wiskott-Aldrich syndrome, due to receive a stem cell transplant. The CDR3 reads CASSFRLGDTQYF. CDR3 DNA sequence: TGTGCCAGCAGTTTCCGACTGGGAGATACGCAGTATTTT.